These 6 T cell receptor beta chains were all obtained from the same sample, sequenced in a study of glioma-infiltrating T cells. Amplification of TCR alpha and beta CDR3 regions from RNA used iRepertoire nested multiplex PCR. In TCRdb, the multiplex PCR reads were re-called with MiXCR into one record per CDR3 protein. The sample consists of approximately 100,000 distinct CDR3 sequences, about 25% of them appearing once. Sequencing was carried out using glioma tissue, nonneoplastic brain tissue, or PBMCs (not recorded which). Every receptor here comes from a human donor with low-grade glioma or glioblastoma, undergoing nonglioma brain surgery, or in good health (not recorded which).

This clonotype has a handful of counts. The rearrangement uses TRBV19 and TRBJ2-1; D could derive from TRBD1 or TRBD2 (5 bases each). Trimming stripped 10 bases from V and 0 bases from J, with 13 bases between. The CDR3 length is 14 residues. CDR1 is LNHDA, CDR2 SQIVND, per germline (reference sequence). This CDR3 reads CATSGTPSYNEQFF. The CDR3 nucleotides read TGTGCCACCTCCGGGACGCCCTCCTACAATGAGCAGTTCTTC.

This clonotype was detected many times. The chain combines TRBV2 with TRBJ2-1; no definite D call. The V gene's germline CDR1 is SNHLY and CDR2 FYNNEI. V was clipped by 7 bases and J by 0 bases, with 7 bases between them. This CDR3 region has 13 residues. The CDR3 DNA reads as TGTGCCAGCACCATCAGCTCCTACAATGAGCAGTTCTTC. Translation gives CASTISSYNEQFF. The entire variable domain, with the rest obtained from reference TRBV2 and TRBJ2-1, is as follows: EPEVTQTPSHQVTQMGQEVILRCVPISNHLYFYWYRQILGQKVEFLVSFYNNEISEKSEIFDDQFSVERPDGSNFTLKIRSTKLEDSAMYFCASTISSYNEQFFGPGTRLTVL.

This clonotype has a count of ten or more. The CDR3 is CASRATGGSSVSYTF. The CDR3 bases are TGTGCCAGCAGGGCTACAGGGGGCTCGTCAGTGAGCTACACCTTC. The chain links TRBV7-3 to TRBJ1-2; 9 bases match TRBD1. CDR1 SGHTA and CDR2 FQGTGA come from the germline V gene. The junction had 14 bases not matched to a gene; V was cut back by 6 bases and J by 9 bases. This CDR3 region has 15 residues. The entire variable domain, with the rest obtained from reference TRBV7-3 and TRBJ1-2, is as follows: GAGVSQTPSNKVTEKGKYVELRCDPISGHTALYWYRQSLGQGPEFLIYFQGTGAADDSGLPNDRFFAVRPEGSVSTLKIQRTERGDSAVYLCASRATGGSSVSYTFGSGTRLTVV.

This clonotype was detected many times. This sequence joins TRBV19 and TRBJ1-2; D gene unclear. Germline lookup yields CDR1 LNHDA and CDR2 SQIVND (reference sequence). The CDR3 consists of 13 residues. V was pared by 2 bases and J by 4 bases, with 8 bases between. In DNA form, the CDR3 reads TGTGCCAGTAGTATACAGAGAACCTATGGCTACACCTTC. This gives the protein CASSIQRTYGYTF.

This clonotype was observed many times. This chain connects TRBV4-1 to TRBJ2-3; the match to TRBD1 covers 7 bases. Germline lookup yields CDR1 MGHRA and CDR2 YSYEKL. CDR3 length equals 18 residues. Trimming cost V 1 base and J 2 bases; bases outside gene matches: 12. DNA of the CDR3: TGCGCCAGCAGCCAAGCCACTTGGGGACAGAGAATCACAGATACGCAGTATTTT. Translated: CASSQATWGQRITDTQYF.

As concerns this clonotype: Since a much larger clone is just one base distant, this may be a read error. The V call is TRBV29-1, the J call TRBJ2-1; either TRBD1 or TRBD2 may fit D (5 bases each). Germline V gene lookup returns CDR1 SQVTM and CDR2 ANQGSEA. This CDR3 has 14 residues. CDR3 sequence reads: CSVEGVTSYNEPFF. CDR3 DNA: TGCAGCGTTGAGGGGGTCACCTCCTACAATGAGCCGTTCTTC.